This T cell receptor (beta chain) was identified in a study of blood T cell repertoires in COVID-19. About the study: T cells, B-cell-depleted T cells, or PBMCs provided the cDNA or gDNA that served as material.

Individuals drawn from about two dozen US areas were about 18 to 100 years old. Each participant's cohort was designated according to participant-reported clinical history. Only in-frame clones appear in the TCRdb table, and some are missing; sequencing was by immunoSEQ multiplex PCR. Of around 300,000 clones in the sample, about 90% were seen once. The CDR3 is 17 amino acids. Per germline, CDR1 SEHNR and CDR2 FQNEAQ (reference sequence). Unmatched junction bases numbered 6, after V lost 0 bases and J lost 1 base. The chain recombines TRBV7-9 with TRBJ1-5; 7 bases agree with TRBD1. The origin of this receptor is an older woman who had recovered from COVID-19. Source material: PBMCs or T cells enriched from blood (not recorded which). The CDR3 DNA follows: TGTGCCAGCAGCTTAGCACCTACAGGGGTAAGCAATCAGCCCCAGCATTTT. Translating gives CASSLAPTGVSNQPQHF.